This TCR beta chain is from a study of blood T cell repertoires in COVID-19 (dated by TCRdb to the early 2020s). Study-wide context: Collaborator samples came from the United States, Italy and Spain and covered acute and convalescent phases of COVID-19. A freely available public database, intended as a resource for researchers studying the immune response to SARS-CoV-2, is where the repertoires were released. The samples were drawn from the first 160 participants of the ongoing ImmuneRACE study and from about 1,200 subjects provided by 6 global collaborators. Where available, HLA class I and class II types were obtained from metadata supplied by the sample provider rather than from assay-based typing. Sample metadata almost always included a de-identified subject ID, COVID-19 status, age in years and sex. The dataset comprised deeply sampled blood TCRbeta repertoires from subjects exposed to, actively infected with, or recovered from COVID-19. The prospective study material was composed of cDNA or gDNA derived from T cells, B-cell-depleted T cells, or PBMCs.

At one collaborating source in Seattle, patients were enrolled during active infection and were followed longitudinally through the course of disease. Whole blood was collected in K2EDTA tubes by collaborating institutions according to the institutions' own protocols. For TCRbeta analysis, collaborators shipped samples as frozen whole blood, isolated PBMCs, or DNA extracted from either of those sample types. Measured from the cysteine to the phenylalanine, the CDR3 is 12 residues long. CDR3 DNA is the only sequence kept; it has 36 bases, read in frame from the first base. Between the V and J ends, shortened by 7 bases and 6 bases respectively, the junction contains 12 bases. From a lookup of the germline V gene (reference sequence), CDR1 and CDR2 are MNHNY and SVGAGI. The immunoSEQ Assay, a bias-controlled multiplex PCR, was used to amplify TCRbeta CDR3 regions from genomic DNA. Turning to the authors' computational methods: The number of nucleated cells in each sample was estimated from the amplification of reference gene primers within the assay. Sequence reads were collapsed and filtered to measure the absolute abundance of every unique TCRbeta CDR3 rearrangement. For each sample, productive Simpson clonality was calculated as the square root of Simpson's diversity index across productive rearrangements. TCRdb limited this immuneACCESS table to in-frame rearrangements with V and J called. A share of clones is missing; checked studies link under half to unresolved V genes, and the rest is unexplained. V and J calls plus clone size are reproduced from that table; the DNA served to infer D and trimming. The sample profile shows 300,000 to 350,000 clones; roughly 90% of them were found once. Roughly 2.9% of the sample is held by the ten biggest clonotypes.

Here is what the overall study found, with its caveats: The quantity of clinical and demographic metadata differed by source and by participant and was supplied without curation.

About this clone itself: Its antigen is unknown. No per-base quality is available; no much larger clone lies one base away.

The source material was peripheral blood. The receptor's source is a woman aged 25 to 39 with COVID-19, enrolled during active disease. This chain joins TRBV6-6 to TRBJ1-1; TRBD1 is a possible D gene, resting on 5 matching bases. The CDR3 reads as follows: CASKRDVSEAFF. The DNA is TGTGCCAGCAAGCGGGACGTATCTGAAGCTTTCTTT.